These 21 T cell receptor beta chains came from one sample sequenced in a study of blood T cell repertoires in COVID-19. Using immunoSEQ multiplex PCR, the repertoire was profiled, and TCRdb retains in-frame clones only, with some absent. Of around 150,000 clones listed, more than 60% are singletons. The sequenced sample consisted of peripheral blood. The receptors were gathered from a man aged 50 to 60 with acute or convalescent COVID-19.

The chain combines TRBV7-8 with TRBJ1-5; unclear D gene. Germline V lookup: CDR1 SGHVS, CDR2 FQNEAQ. CDR3 length: 13 residues. V lost 1 base to trimming and J lost 3 bases, with 4 bases between them. CDR3 sequence (DNA): TGTGCCAGCAGCTTAGACAACAATCAGCCCCAGCATTTT. This codes for CASSLDNNQPQHF.

V gene TRBV5-1 combines with J gene TRBJ2-1; D may be TRBD1 (6 bases). The CDR3 loop spans 13 amino acids. The ends were cut back, 4 bases at V and 9 bases at J, with 14 bases in the middle. CDR1 is SGHRS and CDR2 is YFSETQ in the germline V gene. This CDR3 reads CASSRTVLAEQFF. The DNA for the CDR3 is TGCGCCAGCAGCAGGACAGTGTTGGCTGAGCAGTTCTTC.

This chain connects TRBV11-2 to TRBJ2-3; D possibly corresponds to TRBD1 (5 bases). V was trimmed by 7 bases and J by 1 base, leaving 12 bases between them. The length of the CDR3 is 14 residues. In germline, CDR1 is SGHAT, CDR2 FQNNGV. DNA of the CDR3: TGTGCCAGCACCGGTGGGGCTGGCACAGATACGCAGTATTTT. Protein product: CASTGGAGTDTQYF.

This chain joins TRBV9 and TRBJ1-2; possible D gene TRBD1, 6 bases. Per the germline V gene, CDR1 is SGDLS and CDR2 is YYNGEE. The CDR3 is 15 amino acids. The ends were cut back, 1 base at V and 0 bases at J, with 10 bases in the middle. CDR3 sequence: CASSVQGTANYGYTF. The CDR3 DNA reads as TGTGCCAGCAGCGTACAGGGGACCGCTAACTATGGCTACACCTTC.

The chain joins TRBV21-1 to TRBJ2-7; the table's D call of TRBD2 was not tested on the DNA. TRBV21-1 is designated a pseudogene. The CDR3 covers 16 residues. CDR3 sequence: CASSKFPRGKHYEQYV. The DNA for the CDR3 is TGTGCCAGCAGCAAATTCCCCCGGGGGAAGCACTACGAGCAGTACGTC.

The gene calls are TRBV12-1 and TRBJ2-2; the table assigns TRBD2, which was not confirmed against the DNA. TRBV12-1 is described as a pseudogene. This CDR3 contains 13 residues. CDR3 nucleotide sequence: TGTGCCAGCGAGGAGTGGAGCACCGGGGAGCTGTTTTTT. As protein: CASEEWSTGELFF.

This clone was picked up a small number of times. The CDR3, as DNA: TGTGCCAGCAGTGTGGCAGGCTCGCAAGAGACCCAGTACTTC. Residues: CASSVAGSQETQYF. The rearrangement joins TRBV25-1 to TRBJ2-5, with D unresolved. The germline V gene encodes CDR1 MGHDK and CDR2 SYGVNS. There are 14 residues in the CDR3. With 4 bases removed from V and 2 bases from J, the gap between germline ends came to 11 bases.

The V call is TRBV12-5, the J call TRBJ2-7, with D unresolved. Trimming cost V 1 base and J 4 bases, with 8 bases left between them. The germline V gene encodes CDR1 LGHNT and CDR2 FRNRAP. The CDR3 has 13 residues. The CDR3 region has the DNA TGTGCTAGTGGTTTGGACAGTAAATACGAGCAGTACGTC. Amino acid sequence: CASGLDSKYEQYV.

The rearrangement links TRBV5-6 to TRBJ1-5; 8 nucleotides align to TRBD1. CDR3 size: 16 residues. Germline-derived CDR1 and CDR2 are SGHDT and YYEEEE. V dropped 0 bases and J dropped 7; count of bases not matched to a gene: 9. Here the CDR3 reads CASSLAKGQGGQPQHF. The CDR3 DNA reads as TGTGCCAGCAGCTTGGCCAAAGGACAGGGTGGCCAGCCCCAGCATTTT.

The rearrangement uses TRBV5-1 and TRBJ2-5, with 12 positions matching TRBD2. The CDR3 spans 16 residues. Germline CDR1 SGHRS, CDR2 YFSETQ. With V trimmed by 2 bases and J by 3 bases, 5 bases remained unmatched. CDR3 sequence: CASSLLAGGAKETQYF. Written as DNA, the CDR3 is TGCGCCAGCAGCTTACTAGCGGGGGGCGCGAAAGAGACCCAGTACTTC.

This sequence joins TRBV5-8 and TRBJ1-3; TRBD1 matches at 8 bases. This CDR3 spans 15 amino acids. Germline values: CDR1 SGHTS, CDR2 YDEGEE. J was trimmed by 5 bases and V by 2 bases; bases with no gene match: 6. This chain's CDR3 is CASSFGQGNRNTIYF. The CDR3 bases are TGTGCCAGCAGCTTTGGACAGGGTAATAGAAACACCATATATTTT. Full variable domain (rest looked up from reference TRBV5-8 and TRBJ1-3): EAGVTQSPTHLIKTRGQQATLRCSPISGHTSVYWYQQALGLGLQFLLWYDEGEERNRGNFPPRFSGRQFPNYSSELNVNALELEDSALYLCASSFGQGNRNTIYFGEGSWLTVV.

This rearrangement joins TRBV7-3 to TRBJ2-1; the D gene is possibly TRBD2 (5 bases). The CDR3 extends over 14 amino acids. Trimming stripped 6 bases from V and 10 bases from J, with 19 bases between. Germline V gene data show CDR1 as SGHTA and CDR2 as FQGTGA. CDR3 DNA: TGTGCCAGCAGGGTAGGACCCACCAGAGGGGAGCAGTTCTTC. This gives the protein CASRVGPTRGEQFF. The full variable domain, rest sourced from reference TRBV7-3 and TRBJ2-1, is GAGVSQTPSNKVTEKGKYVELRCDPISGHTALYWYRQSLGQGPEFLIYFQGTGAADDSGLPNDRFFAVRPEGSVSTLKIQRTERGDSAVYLCASRVGPTRGEQFFGPGTRLTVL.

The chain joins TRBV20-1 to TRBJ2-2; D is unresolved. Trimming took 3 bases from V and 6 from J, leaving 8 bases between them. The CDR3 spans 12 residues. Germline V gives CDR1 DFQATT, CDR2 SNEGSKA (reference sequence). The CDR3 here is CSASLQAGELFF. As DNA, the CDR3 is TGCAGTGCTAGTTTGCAGGCCGGGGAGCTGTTTTTT.

The chain links TRBV21-1 to TRBJ2-7; the table names TRBD1, a call not compared with the DNA. TRBV21-1 is described as a pseudogene. The CDR3 covers 15 residues. CDR3 nucleotide sequence: TGTGCCAGCAGCAAAGGTGGCAGGCCCAGCTACGAGCAGTACTTC. Translating it yields CASSKGGRPSYEQYF.

The chain joins TRBV25-1 to TRBJ1-3; TRBD1 aligns across 8 bases. Germline CDR1 reads MGHDK; CDR2 reads SYGVNS. Unmatched junction bases numbered 6, after V lost 4 bases and J lost 4 bases. This CDR3 has 15 amino acids. CDR3 sequence: CASSADRGSGNTIYF. The CDR3 DNA reads as TGTGCCAGCAGTGCCGACAGGGGATCCGGAAACACCATATATTTT. Based on the CDR3 plus reference TRBV25-1 and TRBJ1-3, the full variable domain is EADIYQTPRYLVIGTGKKITLECSQTMGHDKMYWYQQDPGMELHLIHYSYGVNSTEKGDLSSESTVSRIRTEHFPLTLESARPSHTSQYLCASSADRGSGNTIYFGEGSWLTVV.

The genes are TRBV6-5 and TRBJ1-2; 8 bases line up with TRBD1. The CDR3 has 14 amino acids. The V and J ends lost 10 bases and 4 bases, in that order; junction bases with no gene match: 11. Per germline, CDR1 MNHEY and CDR2 SVGAGI. CDR3 amino acids: CATSKGQEGYGYTF. Here the CDR3 DNA reads TGTGCCACCTCGAAGGGACAGGAGGGCTATGGCTACACCTTC.

This clone was recorded many times. The chain has TRBV4-1 and TRBJ1-2, with 9 nucleotides matching TRBD1. The CDR3 has 14 amino acids. Unmatched junction bases numbered 8, after V lost 2 bases and J lost 10 bases. From germline, CDR1 is MGHRA and CDR2 YSYEKL. The CDR3 region has the DNA TGCGCCAGCAGCCAACCTACCGGGACAGGGTTCTACACCTTC. The encoded protein is CASSQPTGTGFYTF.

This clone was found a few times. The J gene is TRBJ1-2, the V gene TRBV5-4; D is unclear. The CDR3 contains 13 residues. CDR1 and CDR2 (germline): SGHNT, YYREEE (reference sequence). The V end was cut by 1 base, the J end by 0 bases, with 4 bases between. The CDR3 DNA reads TGTGCCAGCAGCTTGACAGCTAACTATGGCTACACCTTC. Its protein product is CASSLTANYGYTF.

This chain joins TRBV19 and TRBJ2-3; 7 positions match TRBD1. With V trimmed by 6 bases and J by 2 bases, 8 bases remained unmatched. The CDR3 has 15 residues. Germline values: CDR1 LNHDA, CDR2 SQIVND (reference sequence). CDR3 loop: CASRDRAGYTDTQYF. CDR3 in DNA: TGTGCCAGTAGAGACAGGGCGGGCTACACAGATACGCAGTATTTT.

The chain recombines TRBV6-5 with TRBJ2-5; TRBD1 matches 7 bases. Unmatched junction bases numbered 7, after V lost 7 bases and J lost 5 bases. In germline, CDR1 is MNHEY, CDR2 SVGAGI. This CDR3 spans 13 amino acids. The CDR3 protein is CASTTGNTETQYF. The CDR3, as DNA: TGTGCCAGCACGACAGGGAATACGGAGACCCAGTACTTC.

DNA for the CDR3: TGTGCCAGCAGCTTGGAATCTAGCGGGGGGGCTAGCTACAATGAGCAGTTCTTC. This encodes CASSLESSGGASYNEQFF. This chain links TRBV5-4 with TRBJ2-1, with TRBD2 matching 12 bases. CDR3 length equals 18 residues. V was clipped by 0 bases and J by 3 bases; unmatched bases: 7. Per germline, CDR1 SGHNT and CDR2 YYREEE (reference sequence). The full variable domain, rest sourced from reference TRBV5-4 and TRBJ2-1, is ETGVTQSPTHLIKTRGQQVTLRCSSQSGHNTVSWYQQALGQGPQFIFQYYREEENGRGNFPPRFSGLQFPNYSSELNVNALELDDSALYLCASSLESSGGASYNEQFFGPGTRLTVL.